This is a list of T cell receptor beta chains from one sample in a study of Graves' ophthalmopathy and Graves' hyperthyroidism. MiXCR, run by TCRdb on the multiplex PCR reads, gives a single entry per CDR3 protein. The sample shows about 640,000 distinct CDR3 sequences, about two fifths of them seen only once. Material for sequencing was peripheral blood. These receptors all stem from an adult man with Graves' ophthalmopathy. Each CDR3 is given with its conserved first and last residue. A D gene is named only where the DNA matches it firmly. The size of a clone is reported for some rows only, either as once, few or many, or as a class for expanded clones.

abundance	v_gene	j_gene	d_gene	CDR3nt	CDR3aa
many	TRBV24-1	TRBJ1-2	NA	TGTGCCACCAGTGACCGCCGAGCCGCCGGCTACACCTTC	CATSDRRAAGYTF
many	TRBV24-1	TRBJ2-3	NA	TGTGCCACCAGTGGTTCCGACAGGCCCACAGATACGCAGTATTTT	CATSGSDRPTDTQYF
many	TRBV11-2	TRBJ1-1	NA	TGTGCCAGCAGCCAAACAAAGGGTGGGAACACTGAAGCTTTCTTT	CASSQTKGGNTEAFF
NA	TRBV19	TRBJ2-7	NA	TGCGCCAGTAGTATAGGGACACCCTACGAGCAGTACTTC	CASSIGTPYEQYF
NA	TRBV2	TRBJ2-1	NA	TGTGCCAGCAGTGCCCAATACAATGAGCAGTTCTTC	CASSAQYNEQFF
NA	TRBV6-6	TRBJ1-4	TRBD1	TGTGCCAGCAGTTACCGGGGACAGACGAATGAAAAACTGTTTTTT	CASSYRGQTNEKLFF
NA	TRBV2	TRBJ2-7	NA	TGTGCCAGCAAGGAAGAGGTTGGCTACGAGCAGTACTTC	CASKEEVGYEQYF
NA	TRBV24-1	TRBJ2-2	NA	TGTGCCACCAGTGATTTTCGTGGGGCAACGACCGGGGAGCTGTTTTTT	CATSDFRGATTGELFF
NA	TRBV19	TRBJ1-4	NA	TGTGCCAGTAGTATCGGAGAAGCAACTAATGAAAAACTGTTTTTT	CASSIGEATNEKLFF
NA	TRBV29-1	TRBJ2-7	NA	TGCAGCGTTACACCGGAGGACTGGGGAAACGAGCAGTACTTC	CSVTPEDWGNEQYF
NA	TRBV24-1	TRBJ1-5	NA	TGTGCCACCCCGAGGAGGCGGGGACCGGGGAGCAATCAGCCCCAGCATTTT	CATPRRRGPGSNQPQHF
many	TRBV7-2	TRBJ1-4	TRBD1	TGTGCCAGCAGCTCACAGACAGGGGCAGACGAAAAACTGTTTTTT	CASSSQTGADEKLFF
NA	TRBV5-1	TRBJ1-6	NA	TGTGCCAGCAGCCTGGACGCCTGGAGCGGGGATTCCCTCCGCTTT	CASSLDAWSGDSLRF
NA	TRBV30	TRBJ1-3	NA	TGTGCCTGGAGTGTCGGGAGGATGGCTGGAAACACCATATATTTT	CAWSVGRMAGNTIYF
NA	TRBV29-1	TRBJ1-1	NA	TGCAGCATGGGGCAGATGAGGAACACTGAAGCTTTCTTT	CSMGQMRNTEAFF
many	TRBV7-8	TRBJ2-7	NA	TGTGCCAGCAGCTTGGGTTCGGGGCTCGAGCAGTACTTC	CASSLGSGLEQYF
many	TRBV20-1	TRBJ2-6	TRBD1	TGCAGTGCTAGAGGGACAGGGTCTGGGGCCAACGTCCTGACTTTC	CSARGTGSGANVLTF
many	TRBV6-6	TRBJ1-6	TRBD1	TGTGCCAGCAGAAGACAGGGACTGGATTCACCCCTCCACTTT	CASRRQGLDSPLHF
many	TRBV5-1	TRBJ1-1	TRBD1	TGCGCCAGCAGCTTGGCCGGGACAGGGATCATGAACACTGAAGCTTTCTTT	CASSLAGTGIMNTEAFF
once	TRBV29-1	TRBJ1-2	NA	TGCAGCCAAGCGAAATGGGACAACTATGGCTACACCTTC	CSQAKWDNYGYTF
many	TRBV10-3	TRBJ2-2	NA	TGTGCCGCATCAGTCGAAGGGAACACCGGGGAGCTGTTTTTT	CAASVEGNTGELFF
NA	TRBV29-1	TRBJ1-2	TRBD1	TGCAGCGTACAACAGGGGGCGAAAGGCTACACCTTC	CSVQQGAKGYTF
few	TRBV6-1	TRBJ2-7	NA	TGTGCCAGCAGTTACGGGTCCGAGACCTACGAGCAGTACTTC	CASSYGSETYEQYF
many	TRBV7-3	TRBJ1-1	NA	TGTGCCAGCAGCTTAACCGAGAACACTGAAGCTTTCTTT	CASSLTENTEAFF
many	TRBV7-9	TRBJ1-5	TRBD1	TGTGCCAGCAGCTCCCCGGGACAGGGAAATCAGCCCCAGCATTTT	CASSSPGQGNQPQHF
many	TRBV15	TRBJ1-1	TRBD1	TGTGCCACCAGCAGGACAGGGGGCTGGAACACTGAAGCTTTCTTT	CATSRTGGWNTEAFF
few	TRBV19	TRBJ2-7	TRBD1	TGTGCCAGTAATCCCGGGACAGGGGTATTCTACGAGCAGTACTTC	CASNPGTGVFYEQYF
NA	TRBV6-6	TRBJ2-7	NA	TGTGCCAACTCGAGGGGGGAAGCCTACGAGCAGTACTTC	CANSRGEAYEQYF
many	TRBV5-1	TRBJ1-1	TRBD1	TGCGCCAGCAGCTTATCACAAAGGACAGGGCTGAACACTGAAGCTTTCTTT	CASSLSQRTGLNTEAFF
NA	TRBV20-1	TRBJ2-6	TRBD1	TGCAGTGCTAGCGGGGGACAGGGAGGGACTGAAGCTTTC	CSASGGQGGTEAF
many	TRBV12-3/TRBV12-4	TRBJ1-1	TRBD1	TGTGCCAGCAGTTCCTCGGGACAGGGGGCAGGGACTGAAGCTTTCTTT	CASSSSGQGAGTEAFF
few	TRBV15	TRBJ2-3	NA	TGTGCCAGCAGCTTCAGGGGATTGACAGATACGCAGTATTTT	CASSFRGLTDTQYF
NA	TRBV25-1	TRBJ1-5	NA	TGTGCCAGCAGCTTGGGGTACGAGCAGCCCCAGCATTTT	CASSLGYEQPQHF
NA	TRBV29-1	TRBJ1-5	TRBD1	TGCAGCGTTGATACGACAGGGGTCATCAATCAGCCCCAGCATTTT	CSVDTTGVINQPQHF
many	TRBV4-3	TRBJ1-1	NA	TGCGCCAGCAGCCAAGATTGGATGAACACTGAAGCTTTCTTT	CASSQDWMNTEAFF
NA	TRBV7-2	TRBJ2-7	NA	TGTGCCAGCAGCTTAGGGGCGGCAACGGGCGAGCAGTACTTC	CASSLGAATGEQYF
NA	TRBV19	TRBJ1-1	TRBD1	TGTGCCAGTAGCCCGGACAGGGTTGACACTGAAGCTTTCTTT	CASSPDRVDTEAFF